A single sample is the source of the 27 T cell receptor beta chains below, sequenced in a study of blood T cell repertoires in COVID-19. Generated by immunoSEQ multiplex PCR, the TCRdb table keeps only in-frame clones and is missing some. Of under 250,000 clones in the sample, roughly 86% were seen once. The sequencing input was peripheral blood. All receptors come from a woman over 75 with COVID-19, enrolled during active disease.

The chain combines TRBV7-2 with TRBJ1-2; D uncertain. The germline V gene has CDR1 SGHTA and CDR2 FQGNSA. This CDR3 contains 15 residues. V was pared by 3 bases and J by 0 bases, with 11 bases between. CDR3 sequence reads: CASSFPLVTNYGYTF. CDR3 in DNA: TGTGCCAGCAGCTTTCCCCTTGTTACTAACTATGGCTACACCTTC.

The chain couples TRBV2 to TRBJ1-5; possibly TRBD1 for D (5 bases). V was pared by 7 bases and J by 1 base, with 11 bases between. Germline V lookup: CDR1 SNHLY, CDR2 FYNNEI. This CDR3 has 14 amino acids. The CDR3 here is CASTEGQSNQPQHF. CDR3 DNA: TGTGCCAGCACCGAAGGACAAAGCAATCAGCCCCAGCATTTT.

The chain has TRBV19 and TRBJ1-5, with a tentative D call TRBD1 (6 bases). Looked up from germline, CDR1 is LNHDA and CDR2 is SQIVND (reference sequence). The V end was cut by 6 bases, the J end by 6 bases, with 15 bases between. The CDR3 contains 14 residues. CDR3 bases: TGTGCCAGTAGGCCACAGGGTGGAGGTCAGCCCCAGCATTTT. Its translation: CASRPQGGGQPQHF.

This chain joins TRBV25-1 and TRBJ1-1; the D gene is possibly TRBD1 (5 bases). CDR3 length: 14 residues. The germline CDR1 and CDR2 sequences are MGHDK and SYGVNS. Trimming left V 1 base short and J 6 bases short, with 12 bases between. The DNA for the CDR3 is TGTGCCAGCAGTGAATCGGGGGATACCCCTGAAGCTTTCTTT. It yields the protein CASSESGDTPEAFF.

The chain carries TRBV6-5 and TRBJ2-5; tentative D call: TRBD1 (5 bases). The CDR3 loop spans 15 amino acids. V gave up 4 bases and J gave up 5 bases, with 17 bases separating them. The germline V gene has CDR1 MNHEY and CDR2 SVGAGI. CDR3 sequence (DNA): TGTGCCAGCAGTTTCCCCACCGTGGGGCGCGAGACCCAGTACTTC. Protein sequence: CASSFPTVGRETQYF.

The CDR3 protein is CATSDSRQGAGGVLYF. The CDR3 nucleotides are TGTGCCACCAGTGATTCCAGACAGGGTGCCGGAGGTGTTCTGTACTTC. This chain links TRBV24-1 with TRBJ2-7; 7 bases are a match to TRBD1. The CDR3 loop spans 16 amino acids. Germline V lookup: CDR1 KGHDR, CDR2 SFDVKD. Trimming took 2 bases from V and 12 from J; bases not matched to a gene: 18.

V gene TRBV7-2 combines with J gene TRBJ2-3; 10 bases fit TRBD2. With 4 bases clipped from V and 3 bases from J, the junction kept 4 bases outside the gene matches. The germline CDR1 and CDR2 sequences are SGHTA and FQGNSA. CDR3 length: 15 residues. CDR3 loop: CASSSQRGGTDTQYF. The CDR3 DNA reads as TGTGCCAGCAGCTCCCAGCGGGGGGGAACAGATACGCAGTATTTT.

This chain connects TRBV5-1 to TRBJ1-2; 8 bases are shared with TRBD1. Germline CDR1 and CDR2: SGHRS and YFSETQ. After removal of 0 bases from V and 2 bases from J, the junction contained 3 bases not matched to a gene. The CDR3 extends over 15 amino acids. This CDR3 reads CASSLDYRGNYGYTF. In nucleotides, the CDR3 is TGCGCCAGCAGCTTGGATTACAGGGGGAACTATGGCTACACCTTC.

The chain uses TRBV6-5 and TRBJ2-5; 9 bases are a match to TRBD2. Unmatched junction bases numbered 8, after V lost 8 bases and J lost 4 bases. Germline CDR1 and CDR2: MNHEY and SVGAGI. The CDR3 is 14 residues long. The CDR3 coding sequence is TGTGCCAGCGGTACCCTAGCGGGGATAGAGACCCAGTACTTC. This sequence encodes CASGTLAGIETQYF.

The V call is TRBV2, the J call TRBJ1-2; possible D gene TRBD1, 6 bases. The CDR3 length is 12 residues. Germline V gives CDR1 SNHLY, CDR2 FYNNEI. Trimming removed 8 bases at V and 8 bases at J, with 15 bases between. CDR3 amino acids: CASSKGGGGYTF. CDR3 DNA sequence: TGTGCCAGCTCTAAGGGAGGGGGAGGCTACACCTTC. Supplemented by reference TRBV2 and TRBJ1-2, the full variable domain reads EPEVTQTPSHQVTQMGQEVILRCVPISNHLYFYWYRQILGQKVEFLVSFYNNEISEKSEIFDDQFSVERPDGSNFTLKIRSTKLEDSAMYFCASSKGGGGYTFGSGTRLTVV.

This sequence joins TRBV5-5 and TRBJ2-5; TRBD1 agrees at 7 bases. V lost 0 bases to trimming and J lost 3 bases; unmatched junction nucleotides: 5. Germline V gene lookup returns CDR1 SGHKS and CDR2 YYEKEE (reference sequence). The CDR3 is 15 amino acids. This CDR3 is CASSLVWTGEETQYF. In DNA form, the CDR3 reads TGTGCCAGCAGCTTGGTGTGGACAGGCGAAGAGACCCAGTACTTC.

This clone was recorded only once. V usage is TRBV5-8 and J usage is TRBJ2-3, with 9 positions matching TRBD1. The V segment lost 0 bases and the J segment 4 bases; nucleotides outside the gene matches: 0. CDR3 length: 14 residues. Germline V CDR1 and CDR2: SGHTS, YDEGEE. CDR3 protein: CASSLGQGADTQYF. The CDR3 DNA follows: TGTGCCAGCAGCTTGGGACAGGGGGCAGATACGCAGTATTTT.

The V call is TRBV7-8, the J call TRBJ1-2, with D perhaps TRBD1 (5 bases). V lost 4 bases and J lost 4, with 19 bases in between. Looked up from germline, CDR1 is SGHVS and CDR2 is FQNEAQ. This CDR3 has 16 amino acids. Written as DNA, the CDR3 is TGTGCCAGCAGCTACACAGGACCGGTAGATGTCTATGGCTACACCTTC. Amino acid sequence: CASSYTGPVDVYGYTF.

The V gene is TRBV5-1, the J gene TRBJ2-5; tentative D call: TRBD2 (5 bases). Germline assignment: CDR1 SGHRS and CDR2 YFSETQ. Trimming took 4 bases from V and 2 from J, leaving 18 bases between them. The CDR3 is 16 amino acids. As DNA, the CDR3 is TGCGCCAGCAGCCCCGTGGGAGCGACCGGTCAAGAGACCCAGTACTTC. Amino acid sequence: CASSPVGATGQETQYF.

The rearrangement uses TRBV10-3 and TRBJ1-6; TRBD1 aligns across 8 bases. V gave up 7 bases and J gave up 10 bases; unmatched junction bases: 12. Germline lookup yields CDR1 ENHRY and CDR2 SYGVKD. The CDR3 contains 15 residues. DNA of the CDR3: TGTGCCATCAATCAACAGGGGGGGGAAAAATCACCCCTCCACTTT. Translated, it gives CAINQQGGEKSPLHF.

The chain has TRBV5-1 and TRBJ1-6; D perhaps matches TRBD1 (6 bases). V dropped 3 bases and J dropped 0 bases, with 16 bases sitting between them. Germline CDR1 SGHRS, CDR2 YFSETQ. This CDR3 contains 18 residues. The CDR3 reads CASSWNDQGSSYNSPLHF. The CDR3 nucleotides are TGCGCCAGCAGCTGGAATGACCAGGGGAGCTCCTATAATTCACCCCTCCACTTT.

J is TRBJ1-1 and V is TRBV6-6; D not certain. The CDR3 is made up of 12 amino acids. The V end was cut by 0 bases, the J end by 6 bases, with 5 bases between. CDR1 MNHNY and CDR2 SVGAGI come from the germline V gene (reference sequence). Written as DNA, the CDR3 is TGTGCCAGCAGTTACTCCGGGGCTGAAGCTTTCTTT. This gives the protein CASSYSGAEAFF.

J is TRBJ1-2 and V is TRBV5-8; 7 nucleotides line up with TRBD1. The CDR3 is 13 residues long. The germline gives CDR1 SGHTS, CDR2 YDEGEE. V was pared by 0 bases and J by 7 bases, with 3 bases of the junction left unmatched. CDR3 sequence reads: CASSLGQGSGYTF. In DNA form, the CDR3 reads TGTGCCAGCAGCTTGGGACAGGGTAGTGGCTACACCTTC. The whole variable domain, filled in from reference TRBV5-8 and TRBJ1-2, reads EAGVTQSPTHLIKTRGQQATLRCSPISGHTSVYWYQQALGLGLQFLLWYDEGEERNRGNFPPRFSGRQFPNYSSELNVNALELEDSALYLCASSLGQGSGYTFGSGTRLTVV.

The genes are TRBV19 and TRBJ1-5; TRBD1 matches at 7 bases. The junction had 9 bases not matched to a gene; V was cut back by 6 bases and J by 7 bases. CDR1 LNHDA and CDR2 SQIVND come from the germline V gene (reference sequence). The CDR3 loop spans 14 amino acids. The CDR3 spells CASRKGASTQPQHF. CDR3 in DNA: TGTGCCAGTAGGAAGGGGGCTAGTACCCAGCCCCAGCATTTT.

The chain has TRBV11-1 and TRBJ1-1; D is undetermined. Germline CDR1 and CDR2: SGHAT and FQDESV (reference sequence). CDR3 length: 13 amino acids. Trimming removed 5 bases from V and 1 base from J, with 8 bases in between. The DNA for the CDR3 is TGTGCCAGCAGCAAACAGACGAACACTGAAGCTTTCTTT. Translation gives CASSKQTNTEAFF. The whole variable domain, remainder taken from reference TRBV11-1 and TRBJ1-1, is EAEVAQSPRYKITEKSQAVAFWCDPISGHATLYWYRQILGQGPELLVQFQDESVVDDSQLPKDRFSAERLKGVDSTLKIQPAELGDSAMYLCASSKQTNTEAFFGQGTRLTVV.

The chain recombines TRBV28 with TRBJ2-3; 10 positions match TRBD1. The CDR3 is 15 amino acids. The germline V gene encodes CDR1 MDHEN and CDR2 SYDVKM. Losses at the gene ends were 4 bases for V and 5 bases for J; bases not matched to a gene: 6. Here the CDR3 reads CASSSTGGGKDTQYF. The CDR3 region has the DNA TGTGCCAGCAGTTCGACAGGGGGCGGTAAAGATACGCAGTATTTT. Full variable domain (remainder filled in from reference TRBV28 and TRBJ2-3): DVKVTQSSRYLVKRTGEKVFLECVQDMDHENMFWYRQDPGLGLRLIYFSYDVKMKEKGDIPEGYSVSREKKERFSLILESASTNQTSMYLCASSSTGGGKDTQYFGPGTRLTVL.

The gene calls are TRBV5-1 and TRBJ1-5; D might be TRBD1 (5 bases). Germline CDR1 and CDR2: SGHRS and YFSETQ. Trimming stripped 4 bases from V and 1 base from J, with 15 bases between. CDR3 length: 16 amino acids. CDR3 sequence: CASSPQGPGSNQPQHF. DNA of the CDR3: TGCGCCAGCAGCCCGCAGGGCCCAGGGAGCAATCAGCCCCAGCATTTT.

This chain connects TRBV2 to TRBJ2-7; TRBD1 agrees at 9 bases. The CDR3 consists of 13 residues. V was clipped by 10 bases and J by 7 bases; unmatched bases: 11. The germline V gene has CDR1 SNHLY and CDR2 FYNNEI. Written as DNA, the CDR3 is TGTGCCAAACCGGGACAGGGTTCAGGTGAGCAGTACTTC. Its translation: CAKPGQGSGEQYF.

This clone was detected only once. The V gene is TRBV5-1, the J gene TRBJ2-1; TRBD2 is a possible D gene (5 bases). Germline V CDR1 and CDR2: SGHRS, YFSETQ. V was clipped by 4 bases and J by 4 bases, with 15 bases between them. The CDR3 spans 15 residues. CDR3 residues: CASSPDSTQYNEQFF. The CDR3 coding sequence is TGCGCCAGCAGCCCGGACTCGACCCAATACAATGAGCAGTTCTTC.

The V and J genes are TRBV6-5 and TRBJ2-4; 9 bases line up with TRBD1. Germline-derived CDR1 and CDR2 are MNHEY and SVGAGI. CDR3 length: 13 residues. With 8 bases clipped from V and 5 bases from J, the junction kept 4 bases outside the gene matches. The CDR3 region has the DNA TGTGCCAGCCGGACAGGGGTTGAAAACATTCAGTACTTC. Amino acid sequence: CASRTGVENIQYF.

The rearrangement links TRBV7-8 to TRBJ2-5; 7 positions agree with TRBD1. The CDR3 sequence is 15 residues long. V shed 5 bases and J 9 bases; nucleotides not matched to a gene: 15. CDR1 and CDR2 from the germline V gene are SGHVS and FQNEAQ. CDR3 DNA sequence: TGTGCCAGCAGCGCAAGGACGGGACAGCTAAATTCCCAGTACTTC. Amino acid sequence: CASSARTGQLNSQYF.

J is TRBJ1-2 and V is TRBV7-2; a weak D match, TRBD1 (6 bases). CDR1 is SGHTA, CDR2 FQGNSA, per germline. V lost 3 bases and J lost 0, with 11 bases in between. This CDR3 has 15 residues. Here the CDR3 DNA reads TGTGCCAGCAGCTTCGACAGGACCGCTAACTATGGCTACACCTTC. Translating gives CASSFDRTANYGYTF.